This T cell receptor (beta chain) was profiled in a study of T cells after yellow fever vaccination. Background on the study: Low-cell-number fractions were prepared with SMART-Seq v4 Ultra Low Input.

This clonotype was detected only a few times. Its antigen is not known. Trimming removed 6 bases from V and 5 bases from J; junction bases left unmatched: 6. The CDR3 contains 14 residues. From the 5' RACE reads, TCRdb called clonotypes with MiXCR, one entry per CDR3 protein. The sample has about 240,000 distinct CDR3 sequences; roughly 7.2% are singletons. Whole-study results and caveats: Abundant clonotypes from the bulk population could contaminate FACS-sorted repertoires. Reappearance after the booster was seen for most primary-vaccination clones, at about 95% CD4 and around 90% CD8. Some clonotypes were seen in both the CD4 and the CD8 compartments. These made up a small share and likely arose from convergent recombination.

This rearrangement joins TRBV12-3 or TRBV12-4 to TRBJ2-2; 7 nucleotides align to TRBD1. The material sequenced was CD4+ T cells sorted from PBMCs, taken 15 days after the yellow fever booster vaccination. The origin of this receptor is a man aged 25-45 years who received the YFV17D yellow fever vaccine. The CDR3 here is CASSTGVRTGELFF. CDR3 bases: TGTGCCAGCAGCACAGGGGTCCGGACCGGGGAGCTGTTTTTT.